The next 21 T cell receptor beta chains were all read from a single sample in a study of response to subunit inactivated influenza vaccine. TCRdb ran MiXCR on the RT-PCR reads and lists one entry per CDR3 protein. The table records 200,000 to 300,000 distinct CDR3 sequences, 10% to 15% of them present only once. The input for sequencing was non-naive T cells sorted from PBMCs, taken roughly 15 days before vaccination. The receptor set was obtained from a man between 50 and 59 years old who received an inactivated influenza vaccine.

This clonotype turned up a few times. V and J are TRBV5-1 and TRBJ1-1; the match to TRBD1 covers 9 bases. The germline V gene has CDR1 SGHRS and CDR2 YFSETQ. With V trimmed by 4 bases and J by 1 base, 5 bases remained unmatched. The CDR3 is made up of 15 amino acids. CDR3 sequence (DNA): TGCGCCAGCAGCGACGGACAGGGGAGGAACACTGAAGCTTTCTTT. It encodes CASSDGQGRNTEAFF.

The chain combines TRBV7-9 with TRBJ1-3, with a weak D call TRBD1 (5 bases). Germline CDR1 reads SEHNR; CDR2 reads FQNEAQ (reference sequence). The CDR3 is 14 amino acids. The germline V and J ends were trimmed by 10 bases and 4 bases, with 17 bases remaining between them. The CDR3 DNA reads TGTGCCACCCCGGACACTGTGTCAGGAAACACCATATATTTT. Translated, it gives CATPDTVSGNTIYF.

This clonotype has a handful of counts. The chain employs TRBV6-2 or TRBV6-3 and TRBJ2-2; 8 nucleotides match TRBD2. CDR3 length: 16 amino acids. Losses at the gene ends were 5 bases for V and 3 bases for J; bases not matched to a gene: 8. Germline V gene sequence: CDR1 MNHEY, CDR2 SVGEGT. The CDR3 nucleotides read TGTGCCAGCAGTCCACGGGGTAGCGGGGACACCGGGGAGCTGTTTTTT. This codes for CASSPRGSGDTGELFF.

The chain carries TRBV6-2 or TRBV6-3 and TRBJ2-7; TRBD2 agrees at 8 bases. CDR3 size: 16 residues. The ends lost 7 bases at V and 3 bases at J; junction bases unmatched: 14. The germline gives CDR1 MNHEY, CDR2 SVGEGT. CDR3 DNA sequence: TGTGCCAGCACTAGCGGGCAGCGAAAACTAATCTACGAGCAGTACTTC. This gives the protein CASTSGQRKLIYEQYF.

J is TRBJ1-4 and V is TRBV7-6; weak D call: TRBD1 (5 bases). Germline lookup yields CDR1 SGHVS and CDR2 FNYEAQ. V gave up 5 bases and J gave up 0 bases, with 22 bases separating them. This CDR3 has 19 residues. The CDR3 DNA reads as TGTGCCAGCAGCCACCTCAAGGGGATATTAGAGGCAACTAATGAAAAACTGTTTTTT. Amino acid sequence: CASSHLKGILEATNEKLFF.

This clonotype turned up a few times. This chain joins TRBV24-1 and TRBJ1-4; 7 bases are a match to TRBD1. Germline V gene sequence: CDR1 KGHDR, CDR2 SFDVKD. This CDR3 comprises 15 residues. Trimming at V came to 2 bases and at J to 5 bases, leaving 4 bases not matched to a gene. The CDR3 loop reads CATSDSSGQNEKLFF. The CDR3 DNA reads as TGTGCCACCAGTGATTCGTCGGGACAGAATGAAAAACTGTTTTTT.

This clonotype was observed a few times. CDR3 DNA sequence: TGCGCCAGCAGCTTCCACGGACAGGGAACAGATACGCAGTATTTT. It translates to CASSFHGQGTDTQYF. The chain links TRBV5-1 to TRBJ2-3; 8 bases are shared with TRBD1. J gave up 3 bases and V 2 bases, and 5 bases lay outside the gene matches. The CDR3 has 15 residues. CDR1 and CDR2 (germline): SGHRS, YFSETQ.

This clonotype was recorded many times. The rearrangement joins TRBV18 to TRBJ1-2; D call uncertain. The CDR3 contains 14 residues. Germline V gene sequence: CDR1 KGHSH, CDR2 LQKENI. The germline V and J ends were trimmed by 0 bases and 5 bases, with 10 bases remaining between them. CDR3 sequence reads: CASSPPSGHYGYTF. In DNA form, the CDR3 reads TGTGCCAGCTCACCACCGTCCGGGCATTATGGCTACACCTTC.

The CDR3 DNA sequence: TGTGCCAGCAGCCATTTTTCAACAGGGAGCTCTGGAAACACCATATATTTT. Protein: CASSHFSTGSSGNTIYF. The genes are TRBV3-1 and TRBJ1-3, with D possibly TRBD1 on 6 matching bases. The V and J ends lost 3 bases and 0 bases respectively, with 15 bases between them. This CDR3 has 17 amino acids. The germline V gene encodes CDR1 LGHDT and CDR2 YNNKEL (reference sequence).

The chain uses TRBV5-1 and TRBJ2-1; TRBD2 matches 7 bases. Germline CDR1 reads SGHRS; CDR2 reads YFSETQ. V dropped 0 bases and J dropped 7; count of bases not matched to a gene: 10. The CDR3 extends over 16 amino acids. The CDR3 loop reads CASSLAGAGAANEQFF. The CDR3 DNA reads TGCGCCAGCAGCTTGGCCGGCGCGGGAGCTGCAAATGAGCAGTTCTTC.

The J gene is TRBJ1-2, the V gene TRBV19; 7 nucleotides agree with TRBD1. V was pared by 7 bases and J by 4 bases, with 30 bases of the junction left unmatched. The CDR3 runs to 21 residues. From germline, CDR1 is LNHDA and CDR2 SQIVND (reference sequence). CDR3 in amino acids: CASTTPPVRSGTAYRPYGYTF. The CDR3 region has the DNA TGTGCCAGTACCACACCTCCGGTTCGCTCCGGGACAGCCTATAGACCCTATGGCTACACCTTC.

The chain is built from TRBV7-2 and TRBJ2-7; weak D call: TRBD1 (6 bases). The length of the CDR3 is 14 residues. Germline assignment: CDR1 SGHTA and CDR2 FQGNSA. V was shortened by 2 bases and J by 5 bases, with 13 bases between the two germline ends. The CDR3, as DNA: TGTGCCAGCAGCTTAATGGGGGCTTTCAACGAGCAGTACTTC. It specifies CASSLMGAFNEQYF.

This clonotype was counted only a few times. The chain carries TRBV28 and TRBJ2-7; possibly TRBD1 for D (6 bases). The CDR3 is 15 residues long. Trimming left V 3 bases short and J 3 bases short, with 15 bases between. CDR1 is MDHEN, CDR2 SYDVKM, per germline. CDR3 loop: CASSFAGTLVYEQYF. DNA of the CDR3: TGTGCCAGCAGTTTTGCCGGGACACTCGTCTACGAGCAGTACTTC.

V gene TRBV20-1 combines with J gene TRBJ2-5, with D unresolved. From germline, CDR1 is DFQATT and CDR2 SNEGSKA (reference sequence). This CDR3 is built from 16 residues. V was trimmed by 0 bases and J by 0 bases, leaving 14 bases between them. The DNA of the CDR3 is TGCAGTGCTAGAGATTCCCTCTACGGAAACCAAGAGACCCAGTACTTC. Translation: CSARDSLYGNQETQYF.

Only a few counts were recorded for this clonotype. This chain uses TRBV5-5 with TRBJ1-5, with TRBD1 identical over 8 bases. Germline V gene data show CDR1 as SGHKS and CDR2 as YYEKEE (reference sequence). Losses at the gene ends were 0 bases for V and 3 bases for J; bases not matched to a gene: 8. This CDR3 region has 17 residues. The CDR3 DNA sequence: TGTGCCAGCAGCTTGGGCAGGGGGCTTCGGAACAATCAGCCCCAGCATTTT. Protein: CASSLGRGLRNNQPQHF.

The chain employs TRBV20-1 and TRBJ2-7; 11 bases map to TRBD2. CDR1 and CDR2 from the germline V gene are DFQATT and SNEGSKA (reference sequence). This CDR3 has 15 residues. Unmatched junction bases numbered 4, after V lost 3 bases and J lost 0 bases. CDR3 sequence reads: CSASGGTSGSYEQYF. Here the CDR3 DNA reads TGCAGTGCTAGCGGGGGGACTAGCGGCTCCTACGAGCAGTACTTC.

This rearrangement joins TRBV29-1 to TRBJ2-1, with D uncertain. The CDR3 extends over 14 amino acids. Germline loops: CDR1 SQVTM, CDR2 ANQGSEA. Trimming shortened V by 4 bases and J by 2 bases, and 12 bases separated the two germline ends. As DNA, the CDR3 is TGCAGCGTTGCTATCCCTGCCGCCTACAATGAGCAGTTCTTC. Its translation is CSVAIPAAYNEQFF.

This clonotype was recorded many times. The chain links TRBV5-6 to TRBJ1-1, with unresolved D. Trimming took off 6 bases at V and 3 bases at J, with 9 bases between the two ends. CDR1 SGHDT and CDR2 YYEEEE come from the germline V gene. This CDR3 is 12 amino acids long. The CDR3 region is CASTSVDTEAFF. Here the CDR3 DNA reads TGTGCCAGCACCTCCGTGGACACTGAAGCTTTCTTT.

The rearrangement links TRBV15 to TRBJ2-7, with 10 bases fitting TRBD2. The CDR3 covers 16 residues. Per the germline V gene, CDR1 is LNHNV and CDR2 is YYDKDF (reference sequence). V shed 1 base and J 1 base; nucleotides not matched to a gene: 4. CDR3 residues: CATSRATLAGSYEQYF. In nucleotides, the CDR3 is TGTGCCACCAGCAGAGCGACACTAGCGGGATCCTACGAGCAGTACTTC.

The genes are TRBV10-3 and TRBJ2-5; TRBD1 matches at 10 bases. Germline-derived CDR1 and CDR2 are ENHRY and SYGVKD. The CDR3 is 16 amino acids. V lost 3 bases, J lost 11 bases, and 15 bases stayed unmatched. Here the CDR3 reads CAISDPTGQGVPNQYF. The CDR3 region has the DNA TGTGCCATCAGTGACCCAACCGGACAGGGGGTACCAAATCAGTACTTC.

Concerning this clonotype: A much larger clone differs by one base, so this may be a read error. The rearrangement joins TRBV27 to TRBJ2-1; the D is unclear. The CDR3 has 17 amino acids. Germline V CDR1 and CDR2: MNHEY, SMNVEV (reference sequence). V shed 2 bases and J shed 0 bases, with 14 bases lying between them. The CDR3 bases are TGTGCCAGCAGTTTAGGGTGGGCCCAGAGCTCCTACAATGAGCAGTTCTTC. As protein: CASSLGWAQSSYNEQFF.